The clone carrying this T cell receptor (beta chain) showed up just a few times. What it binds is unknown. This entry is derived from a study of shared clonotypes between healthy human individuals. Whole-study findings and limits: Among non-shared clonotypes, generation probabilities were lower than among those shared by all four donors.

Produced via immunoSEQ multiplex PCR; TCRdb's table is partial and in-frame only. The sample has about 1.1 million clones; approximately 75% are singletons. Germline CDR1 and CDR2: SGHTA and FQGTGA. J lost 3 bases, V lost 5 bases, and 2 bases had no gene match. This CDR3 comprises 13 residues. The rearrangement uses TRBV7-3 and TRBJ1-1, with 8 positions matching TRBD1. The sequencing input was memory CD4+ T cells from PBMCs. Noted subset: CD45RA-negative fraction. The clonotype was recovered from a man aged 18 to 29 in good health. Some clones in this sample may be carry-over from other donors' samples. The CDR3 bases are TGTGCCAGCAGCGTACAGGGGGACACTGAAGCTTTCTTT. Translating gives CASSVQGDTEAFF.